The clone carrying this TCR beta chain was found a few times. Germline values: CDR1 MNHEY, CDR2 SVGEGT. With V trimmed by 7 bases and J by 7 bases, 22 bases remained unmatched. The CDR3 covers 17 residues. The data derive from a study of blood T cells in healthy people across ages. With a J-beta primer mix and a sample-barcoded 5' primer, a second PCR ran roughly 6 to 11 cycles. TCRdb fed the 5' RACE reads into MiXCR, producing one record per CDR3 protein. This table has about 1.6 million distinct CDR3 sequences, about 32% appearing once. This chain connects TRBV6-2 or TRBV6-3 to TRBJ2-7; 7 positions agree with TRBD2. The clonotype was recovered from a woman in her twenties or thirties in good health. The sample consisted of blood. The chain's CDR3 is CASTSFDRNGGLREQYF. The CDR3 nucleotides are TGTGCCAGCACCTCCTTTGACAGAAACGGGGGGTTGAGGGAGCAGTACTTC.